This TCR beta chain was recovered during a study of PD-L1 blockade in urothelial cancer. Background on the study: Before enrollment, 0 to 3 chemotherapy regimens had been given to patients. T cells were recovered from blood samples at a median of 141,255. Analyzed time points were 3 weeks (second dose) and 6 weeks after therapy began.

Generated by immunoSEQ multiplex PCR, the TCRdb table keeps only in-frame clones and is missing some. The table includes some 52,000 clones, 77% detected once. Enrolled patients showed locally advanced or metastatic urothelial carcinoma. This CDR3 has 13 residues. The source material was PBMCs, sampled around atezolizumab (anti-PD-L1) treatment. The V and J genes are TRBV21-1 and TRBJ2-7; the table's TRBD2 call for D was not verified on the DNA. TRBV21-1 is a documented pseudogene. This TCR derives from a man between 65 and 80 years old with urothelial cancer. CDR3 DNA: TGTGACAGAAGGAGGACGTTGAACTACGAGCAGTACTTC. It codes for CDRRRTLNYEQYF.